The rows below give T cell receptor beta chains drawn from one sample of a study of cytomegalovirus exposure and HLA in healthy donors. Assay used: immunoSEQ multiplex PCR; TCRdb lists only in-frame clones, some missing. The sample lists about 250,000 clones, around 66% occurring once. The sample comprised PBMCs. These receptors were taken from a female donor in good health and CMV-seronegative. CDR3s leave out the opening cysteine and the closing phenylalanine or tryptophan. The order of the fields is D gene, CDR3 length, J gene, V gene, CDR3 protein. D genes are given only for firm matches.

D gene: TRBD1
CDR3 length: 11
J gene: TRBJ2-7
V gene: TRBV2
CDR3 protein: ADSSGQGIKQY

D gene: -
CDR3 length: 10
J gene: TRBJ2-5
V gene: TRBV6-1
CDR3 protein: ASSRQKETQY

D gene: TRBD1
CDR3 length: 13
J gene: TRBJ2-7
V gene: TRBV5-1
CDR3 protein: ASSLGDSSSYEQY

D gene: -
CDR3 length: 15
J gene: TRBJ1-5
V gene: TRBV27
CDR3 protein: ASRVSGGGGGVQPQH

D gene: -
CDR3 length: 10
J gene: TRBJ2-1
V gene: TRBV28
CDR3 protein: ASRPRGNEQF

D gene: TRBD1
CDR3 length: 12
J gene: TRBJ1-1
V gene: TRBV5-1
CDR3 protein: ASSGGTANTEAF

D gene: TRBD1
CDR3 length: 15
J gene: TRBJ1-3
V gene: TRBV4-1
CDR3 protein: ASSQNGLGQGRNTIY

D gene: -
CDR3 length: 13
J gene: TRBJ2-2
V gene: TRBV15
CDR3 protein: ATSRDLGSTGELF

D gene: -
CDR3 length: 10
J gene: TRBJ1-3
V gene: TRBV21-1
CDR3 protein: ATTGAGNTIY

D gene: -
CDR3 length: 15
J gene: TRBJ1-4
V gene: TRBV7-6
CDR3 protein: ASSLGRQAATNEKLF

D gene: -
CDR3 length: 15
J gene: TRBJ2-2
V gene: TRBV4-1
CDR3 protein: ASSQVRSGAGAGELF

D gene: TRBD1
CDR3 length: 13
J gene: TRBJ2-5
V gene: TRBV6-6
CDR3 protein: ASSPRDRGTETQY

D gene: TRBD2
CDR3 length: 15
J gene: TRBJ2-7
V gene: TRBV11-3
CDR3 protein: ASSHGTSGTLGHEQY